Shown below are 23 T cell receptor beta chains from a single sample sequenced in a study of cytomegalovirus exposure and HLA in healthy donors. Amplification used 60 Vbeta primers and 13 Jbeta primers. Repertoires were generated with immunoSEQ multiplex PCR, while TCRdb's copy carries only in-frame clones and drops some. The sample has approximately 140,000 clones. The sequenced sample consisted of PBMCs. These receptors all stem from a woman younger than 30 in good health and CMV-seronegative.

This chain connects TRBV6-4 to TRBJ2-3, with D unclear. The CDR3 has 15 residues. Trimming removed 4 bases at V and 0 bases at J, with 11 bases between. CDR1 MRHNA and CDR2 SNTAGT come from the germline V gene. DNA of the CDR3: TGTGCCAGCAGTGCCATAGCAGATAGCACAGATACGCAGTATTTT. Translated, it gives CASSAIADSTDTQYF.

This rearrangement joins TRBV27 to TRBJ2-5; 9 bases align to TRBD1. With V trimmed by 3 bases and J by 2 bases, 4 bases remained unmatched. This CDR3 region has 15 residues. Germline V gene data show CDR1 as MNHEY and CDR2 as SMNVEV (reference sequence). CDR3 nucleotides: TGTGCCAGCAGTTTGGGGACAGGGAATCAAGAGACCCAGTACTTC. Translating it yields CASSLGTGNQETQYF.

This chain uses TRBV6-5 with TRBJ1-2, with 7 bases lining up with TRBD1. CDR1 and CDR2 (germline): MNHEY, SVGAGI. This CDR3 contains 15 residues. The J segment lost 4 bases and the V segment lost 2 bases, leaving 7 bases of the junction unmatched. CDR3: CASSYAHRGGYGYTF. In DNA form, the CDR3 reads TGTGCCAGCAGTTACGCCCACAGGGGAGGCTATGGCTACACCTTC.

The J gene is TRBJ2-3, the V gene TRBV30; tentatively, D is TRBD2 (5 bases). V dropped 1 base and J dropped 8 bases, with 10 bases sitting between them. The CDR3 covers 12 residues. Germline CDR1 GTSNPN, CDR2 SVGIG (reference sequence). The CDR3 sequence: CAWSASGSTQYF. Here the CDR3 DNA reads TGTGCCTGGAGTGCAAGTGGGAGTACGCAGTATTTT. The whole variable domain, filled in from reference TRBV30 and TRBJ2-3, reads SQTIHQWPATLVQPVGSPLSLECTVEGTSNPNLYWYRQAAGRGLQLLFYSVGIGQISSEVPQNLSASRPQDRQFILSSKKLLLSDSGFYLCAWSASGSTQYFGPGTRLTVL.

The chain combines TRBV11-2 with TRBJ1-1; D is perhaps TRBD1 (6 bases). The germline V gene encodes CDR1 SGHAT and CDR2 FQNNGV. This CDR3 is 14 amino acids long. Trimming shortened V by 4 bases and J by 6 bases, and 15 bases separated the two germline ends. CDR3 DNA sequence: TGTGCCAGCAGCTGGGGGGGCAGTCGGTCTGAAGCTTTCTTT. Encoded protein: CASSWGGSRSEAFF. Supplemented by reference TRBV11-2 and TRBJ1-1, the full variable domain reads EAGVAQSPRYKIIEKRQSVAFWCNPISGHATLYWYQQILGQGPKLLIQFQNNGVVDDSQLPKDRFSAERLKGVDSTLKIQPAKLEDSAVYLCASSWGGSRSEAFFGQGTRLTVV.

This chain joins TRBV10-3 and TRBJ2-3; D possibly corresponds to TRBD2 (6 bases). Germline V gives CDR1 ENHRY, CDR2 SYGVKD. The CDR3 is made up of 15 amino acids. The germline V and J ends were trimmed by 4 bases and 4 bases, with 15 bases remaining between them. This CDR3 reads CAISVGSRGADTQYF. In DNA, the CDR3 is TGTGCCATCAGTGTAGGGTCGCGGGGTGCAGATACGCAGTATTTT.

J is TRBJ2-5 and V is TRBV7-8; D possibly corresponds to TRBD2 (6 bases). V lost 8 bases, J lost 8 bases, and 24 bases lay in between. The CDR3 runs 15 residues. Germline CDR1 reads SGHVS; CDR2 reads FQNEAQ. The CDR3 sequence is CASFPWEVRDDTQYF. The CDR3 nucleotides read TGTGCCAGCTTCCCCTGGGAGGTAAGGGACGACACCCAGTACTTC.

The CDR3 DNA reads as TGTGCCAGCAGTCAAACAGAAACTAATGAAAAACTGTTTTTT. Protein product: CASSQTETNEKLFF. This chain joins TRBV13 and TRBJ1-4; no definite D call. Germline V gives CDR1 PRHDT, CDR2 FYEKMQ (reference sequence). The CDR3 is 14 residues long. Between the trimmed V and J ends, which lost 6 bases and 1 base, there was a span of 9 bases.

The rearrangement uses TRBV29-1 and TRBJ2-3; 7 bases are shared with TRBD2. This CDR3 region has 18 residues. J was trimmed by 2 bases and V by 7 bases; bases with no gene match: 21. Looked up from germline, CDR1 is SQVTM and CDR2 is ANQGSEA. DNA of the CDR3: TGCAGCGATCCCCTGGCGGGAGATCTCGAAACCCCCACAGATACGCAGTATTTT. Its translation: CSDPLAGDLETPTDTQYF.

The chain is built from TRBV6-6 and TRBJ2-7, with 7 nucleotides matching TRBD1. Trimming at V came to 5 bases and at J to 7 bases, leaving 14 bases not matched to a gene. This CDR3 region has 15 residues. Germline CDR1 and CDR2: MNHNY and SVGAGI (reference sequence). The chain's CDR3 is CASSDDRARWWEQYV. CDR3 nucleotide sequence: TGTGCCAGCAGTGACGACAGGGCCCGCTGGTGGGAGCAGTACGTC.

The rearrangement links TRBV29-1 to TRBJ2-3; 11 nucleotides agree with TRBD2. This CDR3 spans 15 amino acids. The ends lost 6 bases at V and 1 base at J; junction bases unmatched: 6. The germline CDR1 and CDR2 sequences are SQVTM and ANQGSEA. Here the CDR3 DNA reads TGCAGCGTGAGGGATAGCGGGAGGGGCACAGATACGCAGTATTTT. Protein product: CSVRDSGRGTDTQYF.

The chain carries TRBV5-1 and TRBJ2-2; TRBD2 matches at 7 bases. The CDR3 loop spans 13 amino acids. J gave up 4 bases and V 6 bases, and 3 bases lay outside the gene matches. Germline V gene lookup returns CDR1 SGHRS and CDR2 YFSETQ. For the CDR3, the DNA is TGCGCCAGCAATCGCGGGGGCACCGGGGAGCTGTTTTTT. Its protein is CASNRGGTGELFF.

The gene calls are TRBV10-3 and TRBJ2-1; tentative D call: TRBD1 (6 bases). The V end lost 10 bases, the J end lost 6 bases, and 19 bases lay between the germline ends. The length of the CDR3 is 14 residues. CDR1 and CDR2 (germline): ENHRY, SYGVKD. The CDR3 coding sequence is TGTGCCACCCACCAACAGGGTAAGACCAATGAGCAGTTCTTC. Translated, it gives CATHQQGKTNEQFF.

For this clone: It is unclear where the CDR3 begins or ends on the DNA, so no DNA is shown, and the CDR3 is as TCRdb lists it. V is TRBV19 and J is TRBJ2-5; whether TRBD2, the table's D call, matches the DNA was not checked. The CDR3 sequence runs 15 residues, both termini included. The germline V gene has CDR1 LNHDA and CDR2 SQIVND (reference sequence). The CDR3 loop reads CASTSGLAGVETQYF.

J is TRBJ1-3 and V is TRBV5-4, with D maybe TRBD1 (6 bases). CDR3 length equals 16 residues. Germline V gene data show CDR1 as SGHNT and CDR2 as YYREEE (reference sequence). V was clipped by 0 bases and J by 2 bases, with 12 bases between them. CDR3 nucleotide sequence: TGTGCCAGCAGCTTGGAGGGGGACCGAACTGGAAACACCATATATTTT. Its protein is CASSLEGDRTGNTIYF.

The CDR3 sequence: CAISLAGGPTDTQYF. In DNA, the CDR3 is TGTGCCATCAGCCTAGCGGGAGGGCCCACAGATACGCAGTATTTT. The gene calls are TRBV10-3 and TRBJ2-3; TRBD2 matches 12 bases. V gave up 6 bases and J gave up 2 bases; unmatched junction bases: 3. The germline CDR1 and CDR2 sequences are ENHRY and SYGVKD. The CDR3 loop spans 15 amino acids.

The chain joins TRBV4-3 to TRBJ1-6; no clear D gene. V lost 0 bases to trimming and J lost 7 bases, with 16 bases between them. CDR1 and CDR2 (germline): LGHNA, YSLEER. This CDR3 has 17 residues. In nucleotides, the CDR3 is TGCGCCAGCAGCCAAGAACTAGTCCGTGCGACAAATTCACCCCTCCACTTT. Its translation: CASSQELVRATNSPLHF.

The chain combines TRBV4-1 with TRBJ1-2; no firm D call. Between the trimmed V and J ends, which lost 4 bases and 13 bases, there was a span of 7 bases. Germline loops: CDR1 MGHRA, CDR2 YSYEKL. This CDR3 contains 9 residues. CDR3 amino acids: CASSPTRTF. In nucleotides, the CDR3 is TGCGCCAGCAGCCCGACTCGCACCTTC.

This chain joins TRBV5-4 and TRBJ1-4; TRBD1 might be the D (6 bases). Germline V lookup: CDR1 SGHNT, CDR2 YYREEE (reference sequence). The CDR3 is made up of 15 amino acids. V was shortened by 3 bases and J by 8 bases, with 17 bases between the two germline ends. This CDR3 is CASSSTGSPNEKLFF. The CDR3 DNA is TGTGCCAGCAGCTCTACAGGGTCCCCAAACGAAAAACTGTTTTTT.

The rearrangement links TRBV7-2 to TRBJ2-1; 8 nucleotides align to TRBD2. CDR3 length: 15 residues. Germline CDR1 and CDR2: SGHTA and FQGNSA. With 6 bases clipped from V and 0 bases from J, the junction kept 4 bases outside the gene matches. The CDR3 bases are TGTGCCAGCAGGATAGCGGGAAGCTCCTACAATGAGCAGTTCTTC. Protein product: CASRIAGSSYNEQFF.

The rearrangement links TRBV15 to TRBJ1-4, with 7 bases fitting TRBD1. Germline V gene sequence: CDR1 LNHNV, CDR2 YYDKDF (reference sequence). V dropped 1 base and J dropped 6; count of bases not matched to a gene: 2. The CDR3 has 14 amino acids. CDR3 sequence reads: CATSRGQGDEKLFF. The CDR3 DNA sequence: TGTGCCACCAGCAGAGGTCAGGGGGATGAAAAACTGTTTTTT.

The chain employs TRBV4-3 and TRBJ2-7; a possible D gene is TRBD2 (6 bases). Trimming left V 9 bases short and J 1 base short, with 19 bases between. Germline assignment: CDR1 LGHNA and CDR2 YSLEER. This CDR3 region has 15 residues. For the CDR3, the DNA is TGCGCCAGATTTACCGGGACTTTACTATCCTACGAGCAGTACGTC. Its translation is CARFTGTLLSYEQYV.

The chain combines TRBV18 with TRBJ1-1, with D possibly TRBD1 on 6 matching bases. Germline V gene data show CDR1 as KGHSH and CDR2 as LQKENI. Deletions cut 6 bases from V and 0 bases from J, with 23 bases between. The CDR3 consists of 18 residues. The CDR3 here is CASSIRQDPRDLNTEAFF. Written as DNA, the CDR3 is TGTGCCAGCTCGATTCGACAGGACCCGCGAGATTTGAACACTGAAGCTTTCTTT.